A selection of T cell receptor beta chains follows, all from one sample in a study of cytomegalovirus exposure and HLA in healthy donors. Libraries were prepared by immunoSEQ multiplex PCR; TCRdb keeps only in-frame clonotypes and omits some of them. This table has 150,000 to 200,000 clones, more than 80% appearing once. Sequenced sample: PBMCs. These receptors came from a young woman in good health and CMV-seronegative. Both conserved end residues are part of each CDR3. Fields, in order: D gene, V gene, J gene, CDR3 protein. D genes are given only for firm matches.

d_call: -
v_call: TRBV2
j_call: -
cdr3_aa: CASSQSRYEQYF

d_call: TRBD1
v_call: TRBV28
j_call: TRBJ2-7
cdr3_aa: CASVQSGQGWTPSYEQYF

d_call: -
v_call: TRBV9
j_call: TRBJ2-1
cdr3_aa: CASSVLGLPAGYNEQFF

d_call: TRBD1
v_call: TRBV29-1
j_call: TRBJ2-5
cdr3_aa: CSVGPSGQGSETQYF

d_call: -
v_call: TRBV6-5
j_call: TRBJ1-5
cdr3_aa: CASSEYGPWRPQHF

d_call: TRBD1
v_call: TRBV5-8
j_call: TRBJ2-1
cdr3_aa: CASRTGSSYNEQFF

d_call: TRBD1
v_call: TRBV27
j_call: -
cdr3_aa: CASSLMRGPSYEQYF

d_call: TRBD1
v_call: TRBV7-8
j_call: TRBJ2-7
cdr3_aa: CASSAYRGPYEQYF

d_call: -
v_call: TRBV6-5
j_call: TRBJ2-7
cdr3_aa: CASSRRSLGTYEQYF

d_call: TRBD1
v_call: TRBV28
j_call: TRBJ1-5
cdr3_aa: CASSFSEGAQPQHF

d_call: TRBD1
v_call: TRBV2
j_call: TRBJ1-6
cdr3_aa: CASSEDGTGVGSPLHF

d_call: TRBD2
v_call: TRBV7-3
j_call: TRBJ2-1
cdr3_aa: CASSPQASGGANEQFF

d_call: -
v_call: TRBV5-1
j_call: TRBJ2-1
cdr3_aa: CASSLGQYYNEQFF

d_call: TRBD2
v_call: TRBV14
j_call: TRBJ2-1
cdr3_aa: CASSTLLAGGPNNEQFF

d_call: -
v_call: TRBV7-8
j_call: TRBJ2-2
cdr3_aa: CASSLAGTTANTGELFF

d_call: TRBD2
v_call: TRBV18
j_call: TRBJ2-7
cdr3_aa: CASSPLARGDYEQYF

d_call: -
v_call: TRBV7-9
j_call: TRBJ1-5
cdr3_aa: CASSLSGLNQPQHF

d_call: TRBD2
v_call: TRBV6-5
j_call: TRBJ2-7
cdr3_aa: CASSYDDGGSYEQYF

d_call: -
v_call: TRBV6-6
j_call: TRBJ1-2
cdr3_aa: CASSYSTDGYTF

d_call: TRBD1
v_call: TRBV28
j_call: TRBJ1-5
cdr3_aa: CASRGTGALNQPQHF

d_call: TRBD2
v_call: TRBV2
j_call: TRBJ2-7
cdr3_aa: CASSDLSAGGLREQYF

d_call: TRBD1
v_call: TRBV6-5
j_call: TRBJ1-1
cdr3_aa: CASTRTGQNTEAFF

d_call: -
v_call: TRBV6-6
j_call: TRBJ1-5
cdr3_aa: CASRPPGGNQPQHF

d_call: -
v_call: TRBV4-2
j_call: TRBJ2-2
cdr3_aa: CASSQDGPDYANTGELFF

d_call: -
v_call: TRBV18
j_call: TRBJ2-7
cdr3_aa: CASSPLGKPYEQYF

d_call: -
v_call: TRBV4-2
j_call: TRBJ1-1
cdr3_aa: CASVEDSSLMNTEAFF

d_call: -
v_call: TRBV12-5
j_call: TRBJ2-5
cdr3_aa: CASGISGQETQYF

d_call: -
v_call: TRBV14
j_call: TRBJ2-5
cdr3_aa: CASSQDTRGGETQYF

d_call: TRBD1
v_call: TRBV19
j_call: TRBJ1-1
cdr3_aa: CASSTGTGLDTEAFF

d_call: TRBD1
v_call: TRBV2
j_call: TRBJ1-4
cdr3_aa: CASSEARGQGLTTNEKLFF

d_call: TRBD1
v_call: TRBV5-4
j_call: TRBJ2-3
cdr3_aa: CASSWGQVQSTDTQYF

d_call: -
v_call: TRBV19
j_call: TRBJ1-5
cdr3_aa: CASTVLSGNQPQHF

d_call: -
v_call: TRBV5-1
j_call: TRBJ2-1
cdr3_aa: CASSLTGSSYNEQFF

d_call: -
v_call: TRBV28
j_call: TRBJ2-7
cdr3_aa: CASSFSWRVEQYF

d_call: -
v_call: TRBV27
j_call: TRBJ2-2
cdr3_aa: CASRLTGLNTGELFF

d_call: -
v_call: TRBV5-1
j_call: TRBJ2-5
cdr3_aa: CASRTDQETQYF

d_call: -
v_call: TRBV5-1
j_call: TRBJ2-7
cdr3_aa: CASAGPQDTYEQYF

d_call: TRBD1
v_call: TRBV4-1
j_call: TRBJ2-3
cdr3_aa: CASRNQGADTQYF

d_call: TRBD2
v_call: TRBV10-3
j_call: TRBJ2-3
cdr3_aa: CAISEKLAGGGDTQYF

d_call: -
v_call: TRBV28
j_call: TRBJ1-5
cdr3_aa: CASTPGGGGQPQHF

d_call: TRBD1
v_call: TRBV5-1
j_call: TRBJ2-7
cdr3_aa: CASRGRGTVEYF

d_call: -
v_call: TRBV19
j_call: TRBJ2-3
cdr3_aa: CASSIVMTWQDTQYF

d_call: TRBD1
v_call: TRBV9
j_call: TRBJ2-1
cdr3_aa: CASSVVGGSVNEQFF

d_call: TRBD1
v_call: TRBV2
j_call: TRBJ1-3
cdr3_aa: CASSVRTGGAGNTIYF

d_call: -
v_call: TRBV5-4
j_call: TRBJ2-1
cdr3_aa: CASSPRAVPSSYNEQFF

d_call: -
v_call: TRBV5-4
j_call: -
cdr3_aa: CASSLGGHLSYEQYF

d_call: -
v_call: TRBV23-1
j_call: TRBJ1-1
cdr3_aa: CASSPMKQGISNTEAFF

d_call: -
v_call: TRBV4-1
j_call: TRBJ1-6
cdr3_aa: CASSQGPGVSSISPLHF

d_call: -
v_call: TRBV9
j_call: TRBJ2-6
cdr3_aa: CASSGDFGANVLTF

d_call: -
v_call: TRBV25-1
j_call: TRBJ1-4
cdr3_aa: CASSGPEGEGEKLFF

d_call: -
v_call: TRBV6-1
j_call: TRBJ2-7
cdr3_aa: CASSDMGGYEQYF

d_call: TRBD1
v_call: TRBV19
j_call: TRBJ2-3
cdr3_aa: CASSQTGGWRLDTQYF

d_call: TRBD1
v_call: TRBV19
j_call: TRBJ2-2
cdr3_aa: CASSIPGTGTTGELFF

d_call: TRBD1
v_call: TRBV11-2
j_call: TRBJ2-5
cdr3_aa: CASRSTGGETQYF